This is a list of T cell receptor beta chains from one sample in a study of OX40 agonist ivuxolimab in advanced cancers. Sequencing used immunoSEQ multiplex PCR; TCRdb keeps in-frame clones, though not all of them. The sample yields about 64,000 clones, roughly 80% seen once. Sequencing used CD4+ or CD8+ T cells sorted from blood, obtained in a trial of the OX40 agonist ivuxolimab. The receptors were gathered from an adult with an advanced solid tumor such as melanoma, head and neck, liver or kidney cancer. CDR3s include the opening cysteine and the closing phenylalanine or tryptophan. D genes are given only for firm matches. Rows may omit the clone size; those that give it use once, few, many or a size class.

J gene | clone size | D gene | V gene | CDR3 protein | CDR3 DNA
TRBJ2-7 | NA | TRBD2 | TRBV29-1 | CSVEGTSGEGTGEQYF | TGCAGCGTTGAAGGGACGTCGGGGGAGGGGACCGGCGAGCAGTACTTC
TRBJ1-4 | NA | NA | TRBV6-1 | CASSAGGAGPEKLFF | TGTGCCAGCAGCGCCGGAGGGGCAGGTCCGGAAAAACTGTTTTTT
TRBJ1-4 | NA | NA | TRBV15 | CATSRGGQEEKLFF | TGTGCCACCAGCAGAGGGGGGCAAGAAGAAAAACTGTTTTTT
TRBJ2-1 | NA | NA | TRBV5-8 | CASSLGRDSEQFF | TGTGCCAGCAGCTTAGGCAGAGACAGCGAGCAGTTCTTC
TRBJ2-7 | NA | TRBD1 | TRBV5-1 | CASSLGQGGYEQYF | TGCGCCAGCAGCTTGGGACAGGGCGGTTACGAGCAGTACTTC
TRBJ1-2 | NA | TRBD1 | TRBV7-9 | CASRGDRDYGYTF | TGTGCCAGCAGGGGGGACAGGGACTATGGGTACACCTTC
TRBJ2-1 | once | NA | TRBV9 | CASSVARAGGSRFF | TGTGCCAGCAGCGTAGCCAGGGCGGGCGGGTCGCGGTTCTTC
TRBJ2-7 | NA | TRBD1 | TRBV6-5 | CASNEGQGLTYEQYF | TGTGCCAGCAACGAGGGACAGGGTCTGACCTACGAGCAGTACTTC
TRBJ1-4 | NA | NA | TRBV5-1 | CASTPGRAGEKLFF | TGCGCCAGCACCCCGGGGAGGGCAGGTGAAAAACTGTTTTTT
TRBJ2-5 | once | TRBD2 | TRBV7-8 | CASSLVFMASGAQETQYF | TGTGCCAGCAGCTTAGTATTTATGGCTAGCGGGGCCCAAGAGACCCAGTACTTC
TRBJ2-2 | NA | TRBD1 | TRBV2 | CASSPRQGARELFF | TGTGCCAGCAGTCCACGACAGGGGGCACGGGAGCTGTTTTTT
TRBJ2-7 | NA | TRBD1 | TRBV9 | CASSVQGVPYEQYF | TGTGCCAGCAGCGTACAGGGGGTCCCTTACGAGCAGTACTTC
TRBJ2-3 | NA | TRBD2 | TRBV25-1 | CASSEWLAGASTDTQYF | TGTGCCAGCAGTGAATGGCTAGCGGGGGCCAGCACAGATACGCAGTATTTT
TRBJ2-2 | NA | TRBD2 | TRBV5-5 | CASSLWHRAIAGDTGELFF | TGTGCCAGCAGCTTGTGGCACAGGGCAATAGCGGGAGACACCGGGGAGCTGTTTTTT
TRBJ1-3 | NA | NA | TRBV5-6 | CASSLAGVDTIYF | TGTGCCAGCAGCTTGGCAGGGGTGGACACCATATATTTT
TRBJ2-1 | NA | NA | TRBV9 | CASSVDHFYNEQFF | TGTGCCAGCAGCGTAGATCACTTCTACAATGAGCAGTTCTTC
TRBJ1-1 | NA | NA | TRBV5-1 | CASSSNRENTEAFF | TGCGCCAGCAGTTCGAACAGGGAGAACACTGAAGCTTTCTTT
TRBJ1-1 | NA | NA | TRBV5-1 | CASSLGGGAKGIAFF | TGCGCCAGCAGCTTGGGGGGGGGCGCAAAGGGTATTGCTTTCTTT
TRBJ2-7 | NA | TRBD2 | TRBV5-1 | CASSKLAGGLSDEQYF | TGCGCCAGCAGCAAACTAGCGGGAGGACTTAGCGACGAGCAGTACTTC
TRBJ2-2 | NA | NA | TRBV5-1 | CASSLTVPNTGELFF | TGCGCCAGCAGCTTGACAGTCCCGAACACCGGGGAGCTGTTTTTT